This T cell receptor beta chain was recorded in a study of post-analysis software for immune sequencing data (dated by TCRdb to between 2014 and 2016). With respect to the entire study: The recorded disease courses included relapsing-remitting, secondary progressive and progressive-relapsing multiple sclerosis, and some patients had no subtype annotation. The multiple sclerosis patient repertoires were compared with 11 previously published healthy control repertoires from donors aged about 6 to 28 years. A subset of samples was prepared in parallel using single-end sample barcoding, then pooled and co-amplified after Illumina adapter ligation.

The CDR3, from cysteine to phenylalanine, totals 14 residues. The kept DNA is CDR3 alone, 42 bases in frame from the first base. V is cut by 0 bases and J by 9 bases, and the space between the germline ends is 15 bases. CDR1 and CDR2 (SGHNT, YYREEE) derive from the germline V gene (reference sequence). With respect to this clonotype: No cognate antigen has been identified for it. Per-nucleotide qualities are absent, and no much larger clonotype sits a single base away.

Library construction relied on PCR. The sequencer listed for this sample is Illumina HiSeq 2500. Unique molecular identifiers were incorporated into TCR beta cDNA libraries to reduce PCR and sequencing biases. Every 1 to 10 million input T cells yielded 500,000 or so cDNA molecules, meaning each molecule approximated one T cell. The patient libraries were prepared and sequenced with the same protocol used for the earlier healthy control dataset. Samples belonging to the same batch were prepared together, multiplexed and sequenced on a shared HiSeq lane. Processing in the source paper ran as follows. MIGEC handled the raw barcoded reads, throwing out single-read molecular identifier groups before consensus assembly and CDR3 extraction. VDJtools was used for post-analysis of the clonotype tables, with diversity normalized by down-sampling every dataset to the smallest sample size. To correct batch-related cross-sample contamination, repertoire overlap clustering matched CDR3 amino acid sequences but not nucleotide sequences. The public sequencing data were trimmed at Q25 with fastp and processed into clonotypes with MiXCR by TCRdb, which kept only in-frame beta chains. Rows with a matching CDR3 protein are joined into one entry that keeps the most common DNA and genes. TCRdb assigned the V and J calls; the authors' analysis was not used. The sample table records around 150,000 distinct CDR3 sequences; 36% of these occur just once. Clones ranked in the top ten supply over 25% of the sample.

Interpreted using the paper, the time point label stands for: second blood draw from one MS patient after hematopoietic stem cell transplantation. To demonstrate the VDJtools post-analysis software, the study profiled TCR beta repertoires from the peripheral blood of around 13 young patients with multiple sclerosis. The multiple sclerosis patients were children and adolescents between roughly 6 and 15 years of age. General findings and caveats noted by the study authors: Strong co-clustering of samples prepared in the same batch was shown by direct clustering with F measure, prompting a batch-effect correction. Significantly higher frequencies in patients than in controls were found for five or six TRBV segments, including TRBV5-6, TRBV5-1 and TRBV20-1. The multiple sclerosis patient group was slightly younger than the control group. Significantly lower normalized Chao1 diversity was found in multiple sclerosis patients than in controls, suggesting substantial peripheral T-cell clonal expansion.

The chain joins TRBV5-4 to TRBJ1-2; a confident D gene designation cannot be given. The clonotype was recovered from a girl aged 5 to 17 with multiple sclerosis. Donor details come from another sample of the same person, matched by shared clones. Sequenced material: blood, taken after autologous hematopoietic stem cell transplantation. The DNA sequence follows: TGTGCCAGCAGCTTGGCCGCCTTGTTGGGTAGCTACACCTTC. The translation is CASSLAALLGSYTF.